The clone carrying this T cell receptor (beta chain) was observed many times. Its antigen is not known. V was clipped by 0 bases and J by 0 bases, with 10 bases between them. This CDR3 contains 16 residues. CDR1 and CDR2 (germline): LGHNA, YSLEER. With iRepertoire HTBI primers and Arm-PCR of CDR3 regions, TCR beta libraries were built. Per the original methods: Taken together, the samples had 50 to 70 TRBV and 14 TRBJ segments identified. MiXCR, run by TCRdb on the multiplex PCR reads, gives a single entry per CDR3 protein. These V and J calls derive from TCRdb rather than the authors' analysis. The sample has about 430,000 distinct CDR3 sequences, 15% seen once. The sample's time point: newly diagnosed GD, antithyroid drugs for less than 3 months. From PBMCs, RNA was extracted and then used to make the TCR library. By American Thyroid Association guidelines, Graves' disease was diagnosed in the cohort.

The sample originates from a study of regulatory T cells in long-lasting Graves disease. Study results and limitations: It was in persistent disease that TRBV28, TRBJ1-2 and TRBJ2-5 were favored.

The data were also submitted as part of a second study, on T cells in Graves' hyperthyroidism and ophthalmopathy.

This receptor was obtained from a woman in her thirties or forties with Graves disease. The chain is built from TRBV4-3 and TRBJ2-3, with no clear D. Source: peripheral blood mononuclear cells (PBMCs), taken at new diagnosis, from a patient treated with antithyroid drugs. CDR3 nucleotide sequence: TGCGCCAGCAGCCAAGAATGGCAACCTAGCACAGATACGCAGTATTTT. Protein product: CASSQEWQPSTDTQYF.